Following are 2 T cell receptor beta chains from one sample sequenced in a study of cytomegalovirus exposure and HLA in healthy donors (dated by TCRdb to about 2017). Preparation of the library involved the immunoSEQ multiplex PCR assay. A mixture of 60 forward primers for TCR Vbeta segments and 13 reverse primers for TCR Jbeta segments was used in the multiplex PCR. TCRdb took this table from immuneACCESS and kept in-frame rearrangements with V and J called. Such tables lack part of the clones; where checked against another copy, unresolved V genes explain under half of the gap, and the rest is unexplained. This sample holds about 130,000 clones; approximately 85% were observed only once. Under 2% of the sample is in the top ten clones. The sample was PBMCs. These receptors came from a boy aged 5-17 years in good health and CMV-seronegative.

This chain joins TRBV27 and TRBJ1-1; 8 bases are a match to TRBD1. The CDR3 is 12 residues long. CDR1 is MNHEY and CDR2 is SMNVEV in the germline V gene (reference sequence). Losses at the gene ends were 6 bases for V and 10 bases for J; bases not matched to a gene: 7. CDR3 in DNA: TGTGCCAGCAGACTCCGACAGGGGTCAGCTTTCTTT. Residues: CASRLRQGSAFF.

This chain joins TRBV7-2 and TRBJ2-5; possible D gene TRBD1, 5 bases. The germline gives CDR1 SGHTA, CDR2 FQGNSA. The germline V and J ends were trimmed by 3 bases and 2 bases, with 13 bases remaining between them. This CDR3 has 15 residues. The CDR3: CASSLADSTQETQYF. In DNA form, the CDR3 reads TGTGCCAGCAGCTTGGCCGACAGCACGCAAGAGACCCAGTACTTC. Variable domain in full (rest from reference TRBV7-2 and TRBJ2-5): GAGVSQSPSNKVTEKGKDVELRCDPISGHTALYWYRQSLGQGLEFLIYFQGNSAPDKSGLPSDRFSAERTGGSVSTLTIQRTQQEDSAVYLCASSLADSTQETQYFGPGTRLLVL.